This T cell receptor beta chain was recovered during a study of CD8 T cells in Susac syndrome. Negative isolation was used for CD8+ and CD4+ T cells, and FACS enrichment was applied to TEMRA cells. The table lists this clonotype with a count of one. The CDR3 runs 18 residues. With 0 bases removed from V and 5 bases from J, the gap between germline ends came to 19 bases. Random hexamers were used to reverse transcribe an amount of 0.5 to 1 ug RNA. TCRdb fed the immunoSEQ multiplex PCR reads into MiXCR, producing one record per CDR3 protein. The sample holds roughly 200,000 distinct CDR3 sequences, more than 85% seen once.

The V call is TRBV23-1, the J call TRBJ2-2, with D perhaps TRBD1 or TRBD2 (6 bases each). TRBV23-1 is identified as an open reading frame with a role that is uncertain. The sequenced sample consisted of CD4+ T cells from PBMCs. The receptor comes from a human donor with Susac syndrome. CDR3 nucleotide sequence: TGCGCCAGCAGTCAATCTAAGTGGGGGGCGCCGCGAACCGGGGAGCTGTTTTTT. It yields the protein CASSQSKWGAPRTGELFF.